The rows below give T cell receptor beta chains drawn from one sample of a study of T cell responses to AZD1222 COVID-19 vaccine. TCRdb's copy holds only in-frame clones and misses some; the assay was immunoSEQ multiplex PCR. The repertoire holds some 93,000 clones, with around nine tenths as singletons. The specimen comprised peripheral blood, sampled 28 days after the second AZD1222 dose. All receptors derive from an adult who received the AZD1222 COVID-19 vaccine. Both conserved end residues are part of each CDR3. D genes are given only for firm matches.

CDR3 protein: CASMTRNEQYF
D gene: NA
V gene: TRBV2
J gene: TRBJ2-7

CDR3 protein: CAWSVRVDTEAFF
D gene: NA
V gene: TRBV30
J gene: TRBJ1-1

CDR3 protein: CASSLTGTSYYNEQFF
D gene: NA
V gene: TRBV9
J gene: TRBJ2-1

CDR3 protein: CASSLDRSTDTQYF
D gene: NA
V gene: TRBV7-2
J gene: TRBJ2-3

CDR3 protein: CASSLGGRNSEAFF
D gene: NA
V gene: TRBV7-6
J gene: TRBJ1-1

CDR3 protein: CASSEYYGDQPQHF
D gene: NA
V gene: TRBV25-1
J gene: TRBJ1-5

CDR3 protein: CASTRAGGPYNEQFF
D gene: TRBD2
V gene: TRBV10-2
J gene: TRBJ2-1

CDR3 protein: CASRARGRDGELFF
D gene: TRBD1
V gene: TRBV11-2
J gene: TRBJ2-2

CDR3 protein: CASSPRDSAYEQYF
D gene: NA
V gene: TRBV11-2
J gene: TRBJ2-7

CDR3 protein: CASSLVIGTPTYNEQFF
D gene: NA
V gene: TRBV11-2
J gene: TRBJ2-1

CDR3 protein: CASSHGLSTDTQYF
D gene: NA
V gene: TRBV3-1/TRBV3-2
J gene: TRBJ2-3

CDR3 protein: CASSSGQGYGYTF
D gene: TRBD1
V gene: TRBV7-9
J gene: TRBJ1-2

CDR3 protein: CASSIGQGNWAGELFF
D gene: NA
V gene: TRBV19
J gene: TRBJ2-2

CDR3 protein: CASSYSKGAHTGELFF
D gene: TRBD1
V gene: TRBV6-6
J gene: TRBJ2-2

CDR3 protein: CASSTGFNQPQHF
D gene: NA
V gene: TRBV3-1/TRBV3-2
J gene: TRBJ1-5

CDR3 protein: CASRMTGIPPYEQYF
D gene: TRBD1
V gene: TRBV27
J gene: TRBJ2-7

CDR3 protein: CASSYKGPYSNQPQHF
D gene: NA
V gene: TRBV6-5
J gene: TRBJ1-5

CDR3 protein: CASSFSGEANYGYTF
D gene: NA
V gene: TRBV7-2
J gene: TRBJ1-2

CDR3 protein: CASSRAGEEKLFF
D gene: NA
V gene: TRBV5-1
J gene: TRBJ1-4

CDR3 protein: CASSAQGTMNTEAFF
D gene: NA
V gene: TRBV9
J gene: TRBJ1-1

CDR3 protein: CASSLGGGSGNTIYF
D gene: NA
V gene: TRBV7-6
J gene: TRBJ1-3

CDR3 protein: CASSQNRLAGQETQYF
D gene: TRBD2
V gene: TRBV11-2
J gene: TRBJ2-5

CDR3 protein: CASGGGQGQETQYF
D gene: TRBD1
V gene: TRBV6-5
J gene: TRBJ2-5